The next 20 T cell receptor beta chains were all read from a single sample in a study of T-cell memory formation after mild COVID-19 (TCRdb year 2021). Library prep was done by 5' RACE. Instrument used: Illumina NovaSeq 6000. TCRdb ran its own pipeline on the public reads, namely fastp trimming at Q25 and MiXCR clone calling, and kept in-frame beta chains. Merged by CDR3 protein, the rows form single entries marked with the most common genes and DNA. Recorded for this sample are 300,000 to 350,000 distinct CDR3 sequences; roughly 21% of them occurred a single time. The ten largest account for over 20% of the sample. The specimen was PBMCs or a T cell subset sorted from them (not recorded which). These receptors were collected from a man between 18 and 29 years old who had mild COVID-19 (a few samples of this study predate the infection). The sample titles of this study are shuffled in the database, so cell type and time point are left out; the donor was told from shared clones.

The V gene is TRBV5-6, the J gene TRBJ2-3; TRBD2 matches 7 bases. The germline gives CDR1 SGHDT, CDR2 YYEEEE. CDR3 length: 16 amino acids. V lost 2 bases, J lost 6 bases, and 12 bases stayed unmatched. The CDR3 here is CASSLKVAGAYDTQYF. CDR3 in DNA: TGTGCCAGCAGCTTAAAGGTAGCGGGCGCGTACGATACGCAGTATTTT.

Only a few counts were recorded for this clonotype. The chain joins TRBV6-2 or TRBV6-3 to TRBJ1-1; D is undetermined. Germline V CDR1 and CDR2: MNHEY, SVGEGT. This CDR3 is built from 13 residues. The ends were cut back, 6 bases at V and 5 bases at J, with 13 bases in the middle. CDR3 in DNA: TGTGCCAGCAGCCCCCTTACACGTACTGAAGCTTTCTTT. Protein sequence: CASSPLTRTEAFF.

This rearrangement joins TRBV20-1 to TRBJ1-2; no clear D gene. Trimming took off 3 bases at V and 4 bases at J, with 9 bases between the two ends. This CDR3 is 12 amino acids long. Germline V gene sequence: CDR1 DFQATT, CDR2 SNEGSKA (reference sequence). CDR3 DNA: TGCAGTGCTAGGATTCACAGCTATGGCTACACCTTC. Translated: CSARIHSYGYTF.

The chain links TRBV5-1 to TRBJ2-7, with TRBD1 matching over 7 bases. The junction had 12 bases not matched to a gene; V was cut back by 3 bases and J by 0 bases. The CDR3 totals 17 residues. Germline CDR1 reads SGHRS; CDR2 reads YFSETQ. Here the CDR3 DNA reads TGCGCCAGCAGCTCCTCCGGGACAGCCTTGGCCTCCTACGAGCAGTACTTC. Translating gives CASSSSGTALASYEQYF. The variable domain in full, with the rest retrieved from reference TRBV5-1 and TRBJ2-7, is KAGVTQTPRYLIKTRGQQVTLSCSPISGHRSVSWYQQTPGQGLQFLFEYFSETQRNKGNFPGRFSGRQFSNSRSEMNVSTLELGDSALYLCASSSSGTALASYEQYFGPGTRLTVT.

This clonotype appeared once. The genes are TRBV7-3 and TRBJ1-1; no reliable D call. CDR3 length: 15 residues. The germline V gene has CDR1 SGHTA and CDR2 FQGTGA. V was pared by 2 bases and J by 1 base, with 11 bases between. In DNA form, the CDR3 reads TGTGCCAGCAGCTTATCCCCCTACACGAACACTGAAGCTTTCTTT. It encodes CASSLSPYTNTEAFF.

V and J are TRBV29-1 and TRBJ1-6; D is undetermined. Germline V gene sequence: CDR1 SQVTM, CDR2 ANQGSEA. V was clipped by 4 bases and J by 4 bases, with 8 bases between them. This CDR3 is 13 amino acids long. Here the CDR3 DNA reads TGCAGCGTTGTAGTCGAATATAATTCACCCCTCCACTTT. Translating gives CSVVVEYNSPLHF.

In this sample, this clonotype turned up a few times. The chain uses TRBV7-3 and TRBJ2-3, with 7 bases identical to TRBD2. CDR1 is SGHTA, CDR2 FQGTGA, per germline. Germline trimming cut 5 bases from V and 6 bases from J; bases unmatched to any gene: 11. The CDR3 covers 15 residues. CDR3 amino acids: CASSRGGGGMDTQYF. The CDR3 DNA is TGTGCCAGCAGCCGAGGCGGGGGTGGAATGGATACGCAGTATTTT.

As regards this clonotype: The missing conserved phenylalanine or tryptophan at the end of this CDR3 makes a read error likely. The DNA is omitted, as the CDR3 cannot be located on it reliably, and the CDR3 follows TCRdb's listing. CDR3 region: CASPGRVAL. The rearrangement joins TRBV7-4 to TRBJ2-7; TRBD1 is the table's D call and was not checked against the DNA. The germline CDR1 and CDR2 sequences are SGHVT and SQSDAQ. The CDR3 length is 9 residues, termini included.

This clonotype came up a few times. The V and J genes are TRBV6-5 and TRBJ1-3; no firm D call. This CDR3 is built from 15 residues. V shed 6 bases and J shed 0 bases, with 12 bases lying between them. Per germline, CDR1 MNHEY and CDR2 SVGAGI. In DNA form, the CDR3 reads TGTGCCAGCAGCCATCCCTCCCCCTCTGGAAACACCATATATTTT. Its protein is CASSHPSPSGNTIYF.

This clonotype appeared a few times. The CDR3 spells CASSSGQTGWDEQFF. The CDR3 nucleotides are TGTGCCAGCAGCTCCGGACAGACCGGTTGGGATGAGCAGTTCTTC. This rearrangement joins TRBV11-3 to TRBJ2-1, with D maybe TRBD1 (6 bases). Trimming cost V 4 bases and J 8 bases, with 18 bases left between them. The germline gives CDR1 SGHNT, CDR2 YENEEA. The CDR3 consists of 15 residues.

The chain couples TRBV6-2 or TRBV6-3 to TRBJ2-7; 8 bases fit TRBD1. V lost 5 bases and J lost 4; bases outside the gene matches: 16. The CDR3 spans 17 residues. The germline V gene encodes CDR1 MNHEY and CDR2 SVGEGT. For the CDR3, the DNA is TGTGCCAGCAGTGGTTCCGGGACAGGCACCCTCGATTACGAGCAGTACTTC. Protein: CASSGSGTGTLDYEQYF.

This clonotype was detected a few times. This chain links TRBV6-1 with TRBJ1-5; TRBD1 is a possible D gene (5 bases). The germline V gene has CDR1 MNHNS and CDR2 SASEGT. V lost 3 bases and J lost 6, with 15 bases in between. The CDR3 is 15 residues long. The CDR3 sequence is CASSDSRVWIQPQHF. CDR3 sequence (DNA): TGTGCCAGCAGTGATAGCAGGGTGTGGATTCAGCCCCAGCATTTT.

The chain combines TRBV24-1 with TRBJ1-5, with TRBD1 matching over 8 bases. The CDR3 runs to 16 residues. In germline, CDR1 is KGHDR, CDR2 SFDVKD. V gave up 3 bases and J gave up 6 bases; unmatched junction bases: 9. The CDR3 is CATSDGRQGSVQPQHF. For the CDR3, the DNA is TGTGCCACCAGTGATGGACGACAGGGGTCCGTTCAGCCCCAGCATTTT.

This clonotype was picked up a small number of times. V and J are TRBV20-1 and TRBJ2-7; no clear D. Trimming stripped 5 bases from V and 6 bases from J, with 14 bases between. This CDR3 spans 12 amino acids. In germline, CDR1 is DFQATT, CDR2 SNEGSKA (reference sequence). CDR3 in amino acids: CSAETSWGEQYV. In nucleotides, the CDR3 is TGCAGTGCTGAGACGTCCTGGGGCGAGCAGTACGTC.

CDR3 DNA: TGTGCCAGCGGTCGGGACAGGGGGGATCAGCCCCAGCATTTT. Protein sequence: CASGRDRGDQPQHF. The chain has TRBV12-3 or TRBV12-4 and TRBJ1-5; 11 positions match TRBD1. The CDR3 spans 14 residues. J lost 5 bases, V lost 8 bases, and 5 bases had no gene match.

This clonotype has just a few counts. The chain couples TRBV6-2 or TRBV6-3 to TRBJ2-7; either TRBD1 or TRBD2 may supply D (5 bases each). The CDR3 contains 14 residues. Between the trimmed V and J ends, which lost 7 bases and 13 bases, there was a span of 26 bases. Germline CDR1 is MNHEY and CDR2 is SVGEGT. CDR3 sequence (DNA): TGTGCCAGCACCACCGGGACGGCCGGAAATAGGGGCTACTTC. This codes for CASTTGTAGNRGYF.

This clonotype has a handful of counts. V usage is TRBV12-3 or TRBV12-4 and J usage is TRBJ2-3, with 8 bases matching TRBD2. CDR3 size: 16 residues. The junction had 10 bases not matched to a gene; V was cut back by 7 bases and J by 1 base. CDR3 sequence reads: CASTASGGGRTDTQYF. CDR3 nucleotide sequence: TGTGCCAGCACCGCCTCGGGGGGGGGACGCACAGATACGCAGTATTTT.

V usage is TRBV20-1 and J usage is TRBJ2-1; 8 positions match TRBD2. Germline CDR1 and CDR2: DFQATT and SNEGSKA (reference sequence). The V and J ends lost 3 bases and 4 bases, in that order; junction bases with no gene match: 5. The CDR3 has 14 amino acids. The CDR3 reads CSASKPSGYNEQFF. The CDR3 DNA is TGCAGTGCTAGCAAACCTAGCGGGTACAATGAGCAGTTCTTC.

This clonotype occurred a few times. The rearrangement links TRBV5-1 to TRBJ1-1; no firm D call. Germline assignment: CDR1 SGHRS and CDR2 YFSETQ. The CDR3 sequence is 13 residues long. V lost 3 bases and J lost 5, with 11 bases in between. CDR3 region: CASSSLQETEAFF. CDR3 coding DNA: TGCGCCAGCAGCTCACTTCAGGAAACTGAAGCTTTCTTT.

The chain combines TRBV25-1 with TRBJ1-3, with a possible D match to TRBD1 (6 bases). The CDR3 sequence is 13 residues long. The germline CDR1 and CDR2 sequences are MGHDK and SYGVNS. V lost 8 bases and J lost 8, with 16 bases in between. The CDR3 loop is CASGGPGADTIYF. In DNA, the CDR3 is TGTGCCAGCGGGGGACCGGGGGCAGACACCATATATTTT.